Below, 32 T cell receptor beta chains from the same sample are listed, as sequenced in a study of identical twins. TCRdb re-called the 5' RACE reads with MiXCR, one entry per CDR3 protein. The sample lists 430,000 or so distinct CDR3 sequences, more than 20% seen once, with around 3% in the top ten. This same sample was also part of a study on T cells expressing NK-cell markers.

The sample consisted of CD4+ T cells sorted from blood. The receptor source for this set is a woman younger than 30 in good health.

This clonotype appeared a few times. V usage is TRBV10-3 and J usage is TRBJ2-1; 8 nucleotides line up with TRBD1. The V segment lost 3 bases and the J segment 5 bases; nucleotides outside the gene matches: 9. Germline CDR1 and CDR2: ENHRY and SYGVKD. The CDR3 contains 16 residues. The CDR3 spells CAISDRDRPPNNEQFF. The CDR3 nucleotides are TGTGCCATCAGTGACCGGGACAGGCCCCCCAACAATGAGCAGTTCTTC.

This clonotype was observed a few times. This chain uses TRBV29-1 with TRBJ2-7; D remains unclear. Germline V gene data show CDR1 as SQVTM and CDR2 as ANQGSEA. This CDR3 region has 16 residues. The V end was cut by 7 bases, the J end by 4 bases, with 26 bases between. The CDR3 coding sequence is TGCAGCGCCATAAGACCTGCCACTCCGTTGGCGTACGAGCAGTACTTC. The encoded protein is CSAIRPATPLAYEQYF.

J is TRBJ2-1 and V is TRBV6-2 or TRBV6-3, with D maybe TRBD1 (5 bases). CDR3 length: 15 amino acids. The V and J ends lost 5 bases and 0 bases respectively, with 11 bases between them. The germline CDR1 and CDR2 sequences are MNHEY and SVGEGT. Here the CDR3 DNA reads TGTGCCAGCAGTAAGGGGTCCAGCTCCTACAATGAGCAGTTCTTC. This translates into CASSKGSSSYNEQFF.

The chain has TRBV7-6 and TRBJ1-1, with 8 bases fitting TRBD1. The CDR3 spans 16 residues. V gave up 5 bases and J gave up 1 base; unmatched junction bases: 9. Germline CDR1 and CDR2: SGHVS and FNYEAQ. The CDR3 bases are TGTGCCAGCAGCGCTCTAAAACAGGGGGGGAACACTGAAGCTTTCTTT. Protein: CASSALKQGGNTEAFF.

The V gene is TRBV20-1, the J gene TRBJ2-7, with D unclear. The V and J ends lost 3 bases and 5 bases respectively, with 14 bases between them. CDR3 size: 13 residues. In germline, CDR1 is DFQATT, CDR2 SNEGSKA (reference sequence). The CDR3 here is CSASSRRLDEQYF. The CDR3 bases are TGCAGTGCTAGCAGCCGGAGACTCGACGAGCAGTACTTC.

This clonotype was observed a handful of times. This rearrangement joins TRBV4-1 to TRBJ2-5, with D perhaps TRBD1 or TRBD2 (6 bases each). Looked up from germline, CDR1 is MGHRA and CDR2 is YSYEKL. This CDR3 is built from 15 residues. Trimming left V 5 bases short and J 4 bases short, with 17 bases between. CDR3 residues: CASSTLTGGGETQYF. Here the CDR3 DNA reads TGCGCCAGCAGCACTCTTACCGGGGGCGGAGAGACCCAGTACTTC.

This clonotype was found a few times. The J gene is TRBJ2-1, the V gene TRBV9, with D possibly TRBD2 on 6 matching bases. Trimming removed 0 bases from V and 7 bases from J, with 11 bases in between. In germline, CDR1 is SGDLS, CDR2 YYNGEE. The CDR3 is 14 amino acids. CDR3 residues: CASSVGRAGNEQFF. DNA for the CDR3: TGTGCCAGCAGCGTAGGCAGGGCGGGAAATGAGCAGTTCTTC.

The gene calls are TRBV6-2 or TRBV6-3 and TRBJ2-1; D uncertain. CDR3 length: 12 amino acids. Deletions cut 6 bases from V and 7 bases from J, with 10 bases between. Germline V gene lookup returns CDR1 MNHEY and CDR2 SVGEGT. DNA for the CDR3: TGTGCCAGCAGCCCCCCCGGGAATGAGCAGTTCTTC. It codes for CASSPPGNEQFF.

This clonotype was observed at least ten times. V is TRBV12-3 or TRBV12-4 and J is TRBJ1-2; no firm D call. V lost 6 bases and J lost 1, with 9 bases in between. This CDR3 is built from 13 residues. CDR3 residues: CASRATVNYGYTF. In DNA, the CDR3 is TGTGCCAGCAGAGCTACAGTTAACTATGGCTACACCTTC.

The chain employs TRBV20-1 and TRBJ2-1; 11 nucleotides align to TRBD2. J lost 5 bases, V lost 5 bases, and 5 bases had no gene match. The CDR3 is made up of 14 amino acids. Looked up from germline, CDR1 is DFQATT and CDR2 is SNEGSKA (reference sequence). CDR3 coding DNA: TGCAGTGCTCAACTAGCGGGAGTGGACAATGAGCAGTTCTTC. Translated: CSAQLAGVDNEQFF.

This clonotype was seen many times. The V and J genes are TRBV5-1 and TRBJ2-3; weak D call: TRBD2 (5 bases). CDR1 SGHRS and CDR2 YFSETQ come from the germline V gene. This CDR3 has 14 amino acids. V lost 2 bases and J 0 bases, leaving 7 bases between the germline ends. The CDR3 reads CASSLAVSTDTQYF. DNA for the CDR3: TGCGCCAGCAGCTTAGCGGTTAGCACAGATACGCAGTATTTT.

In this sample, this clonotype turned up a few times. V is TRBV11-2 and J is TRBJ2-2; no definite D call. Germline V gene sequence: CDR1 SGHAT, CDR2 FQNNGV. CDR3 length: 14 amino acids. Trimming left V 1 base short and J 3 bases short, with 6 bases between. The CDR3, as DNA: TGTGCCAGCAGCTTAGGTTACGACACCGGGGAGCTGTTTTTT. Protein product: CASSLGYDTGELFF. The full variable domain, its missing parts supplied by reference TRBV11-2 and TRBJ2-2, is EAGVAQSPRYKIIEKRQSVAFWCNPISGHATLYWYQQILGQGPKLLIQFQNNGVVDDSQLPKDRFSAERLKGVDSTLKIQPAKLEDSAVYLCASSLGYDTGELFFGEGSRLTVL.

The chain's CDR3 is CSASRTGANNEQFF. CDR3 nucleotides: TGCAGTGCTAGCAGGACAGGAGCCAACAATGAGCAGTTCTTC. The V and J genes are TRBV20-1 and TRBJ2-1; 7 positions agree with TRBD1. V lost 3 bases, J lost 5 bases, and 7 bases stayed unmatched. The germline gives CDR1 DFQATT, CDR2 SNEGSKA (reference sequence). The CDR3 covers 14 residues.

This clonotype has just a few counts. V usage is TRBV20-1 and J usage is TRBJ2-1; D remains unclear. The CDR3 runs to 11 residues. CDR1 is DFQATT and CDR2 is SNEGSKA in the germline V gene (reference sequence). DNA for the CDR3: TGCACCTCCGGATCCTACAATGAGCAGTTCTTC. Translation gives CTSGSYNEQFF.

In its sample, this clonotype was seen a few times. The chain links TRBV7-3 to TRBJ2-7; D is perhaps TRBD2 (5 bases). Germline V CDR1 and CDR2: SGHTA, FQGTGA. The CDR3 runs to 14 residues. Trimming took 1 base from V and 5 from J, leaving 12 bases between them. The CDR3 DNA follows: TGTGCCAGCAGCTTAAACCGAGGGAGCGACGAGCAGTACTTC. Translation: CASSLNRGSDEQYF.

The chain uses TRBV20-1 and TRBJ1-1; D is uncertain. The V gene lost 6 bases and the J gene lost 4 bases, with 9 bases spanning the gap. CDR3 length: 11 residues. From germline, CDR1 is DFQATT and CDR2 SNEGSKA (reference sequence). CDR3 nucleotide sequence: TGCAGTGCGCCGGATGGCACTGAAGCTTTCTTT. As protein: CSAPDGTEAFF.

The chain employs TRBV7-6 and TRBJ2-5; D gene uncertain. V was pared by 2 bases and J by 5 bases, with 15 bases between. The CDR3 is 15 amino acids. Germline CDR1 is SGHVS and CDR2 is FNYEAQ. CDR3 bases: TGTGCCAGCAGCTTAATTTATTCTGGGCCGGAGACCCAGTACTTC. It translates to CASSLIYSGPETQYF.

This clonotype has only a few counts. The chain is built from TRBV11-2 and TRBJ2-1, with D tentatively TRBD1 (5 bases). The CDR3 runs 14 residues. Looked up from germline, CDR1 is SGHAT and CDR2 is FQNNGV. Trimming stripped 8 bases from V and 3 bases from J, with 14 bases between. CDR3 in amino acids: CASGWGGVYNEQFF. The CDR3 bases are TGTGCCAGCGGCTGGGGCGGCGTCTACAATGAGCAGTTCTTC.

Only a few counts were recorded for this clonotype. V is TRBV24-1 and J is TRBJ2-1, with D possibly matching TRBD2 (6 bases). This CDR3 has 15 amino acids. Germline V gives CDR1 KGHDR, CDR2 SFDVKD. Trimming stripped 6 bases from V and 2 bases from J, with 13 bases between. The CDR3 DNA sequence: TGTGCCACCAGTAAGCGGGCCTCTGCCTACAATGAGCAGTTCTTC. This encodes CATSKRASAYNEQFF.

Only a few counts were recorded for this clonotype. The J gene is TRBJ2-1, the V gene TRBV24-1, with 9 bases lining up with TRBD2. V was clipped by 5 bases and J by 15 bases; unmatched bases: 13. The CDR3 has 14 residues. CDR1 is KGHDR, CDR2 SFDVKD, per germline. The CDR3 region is CATSGSSAAGGLFF. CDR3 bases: TGTGCCACCAGTGGGTCCTCTGCGGCGGGAGGGCTGTTCTTC.

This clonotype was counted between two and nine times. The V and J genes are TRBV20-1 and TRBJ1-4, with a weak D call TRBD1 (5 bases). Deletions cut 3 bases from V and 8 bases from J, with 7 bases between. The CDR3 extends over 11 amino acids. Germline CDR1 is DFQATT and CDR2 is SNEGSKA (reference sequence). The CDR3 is CSASGGEKLFF. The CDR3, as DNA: TGCAGTGCTAGCGGGGGAGAAAAACTGTTTTTT.

The CDR3 coding sequence is TGCAGTGCTAGAGAAGGAGGCGGGAGTCTGAACACCGGGGAGCTGTTTTTT. Amino acids: CSAREGGGSLNTGELFF. The chain carries TRBV20-1 and TRBJ2-2; 7 bases align to TRBD2. Germline V gives CDR1 DFQATT, CDR2 SNEGSKA (reference sequence). After removal of 0 bases from V and 1 base from J, the junction contained 8 bases not matched to a gene. The CDR3 covers 17 residues.

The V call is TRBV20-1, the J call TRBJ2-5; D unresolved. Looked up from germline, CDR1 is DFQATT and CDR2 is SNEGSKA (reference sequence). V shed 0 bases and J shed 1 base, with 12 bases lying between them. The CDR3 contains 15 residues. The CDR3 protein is CSARDRQRGQETQYF. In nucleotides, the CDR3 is TGCAGTGCTAGAGATCGGCAGCGCGGCCAAGAGACCCAGTACTTC.

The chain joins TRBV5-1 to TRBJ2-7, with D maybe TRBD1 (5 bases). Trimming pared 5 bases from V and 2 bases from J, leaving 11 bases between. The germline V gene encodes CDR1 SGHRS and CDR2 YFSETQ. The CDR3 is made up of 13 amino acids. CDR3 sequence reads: CASRMTDAYEQYF. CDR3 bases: TGCGCCAGCAGGATGACAGATGCCTACGAGCAGTACTTC.

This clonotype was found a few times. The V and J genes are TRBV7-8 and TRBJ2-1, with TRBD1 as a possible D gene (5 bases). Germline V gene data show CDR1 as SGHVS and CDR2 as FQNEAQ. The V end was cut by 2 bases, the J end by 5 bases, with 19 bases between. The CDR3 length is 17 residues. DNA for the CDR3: TGTGCCAGCAGCTTACGTATCCAGGGATTAGTCCACAATGAGCAGTTCTTC. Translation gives CASSLRIQGLVHNEQFF.

The CDR3 region has the DNA TGCAGCGTTGGGGATACTGGGGCCAACGTCCTGACTTTC. It encodes CSVGDTGANVLTF. The V and J genes are TRBV29-1 and TRBJ2-6; no clear D. Trimming cost V 4 bases and J 2 bases, with 6 bases left between them. This CDR3 has 13 amino acids. Germline loops: CDR1 SQVTM, CDR2 ANQGSEA.

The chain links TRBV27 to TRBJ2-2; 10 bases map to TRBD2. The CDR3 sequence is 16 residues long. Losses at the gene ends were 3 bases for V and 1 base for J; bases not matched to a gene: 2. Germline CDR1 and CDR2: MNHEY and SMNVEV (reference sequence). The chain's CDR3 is CASSFRLAGNTGELFF. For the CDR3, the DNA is TGTGCCAGCAGTTTTAGACTAGCGGGGAACACCGGGGAGCTGTTTTTT.

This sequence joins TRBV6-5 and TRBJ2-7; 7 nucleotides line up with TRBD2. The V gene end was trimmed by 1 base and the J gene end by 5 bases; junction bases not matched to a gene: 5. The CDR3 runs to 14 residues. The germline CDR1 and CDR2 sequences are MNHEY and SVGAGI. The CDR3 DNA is TGTGCCAGCAGTTACTTCTCCGGGGGGAACGAGCAGTACTTC. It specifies CASSYFSGGNEQYF.

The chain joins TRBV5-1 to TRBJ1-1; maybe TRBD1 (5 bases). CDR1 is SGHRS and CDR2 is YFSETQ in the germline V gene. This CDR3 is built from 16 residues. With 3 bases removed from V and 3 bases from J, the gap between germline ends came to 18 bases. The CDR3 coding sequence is TGCGCCAGCAGCTCCGGCTACCTGACAGCGGACACTGAAGCTTTCTTT. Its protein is CASSSGYLTADTEAFF.

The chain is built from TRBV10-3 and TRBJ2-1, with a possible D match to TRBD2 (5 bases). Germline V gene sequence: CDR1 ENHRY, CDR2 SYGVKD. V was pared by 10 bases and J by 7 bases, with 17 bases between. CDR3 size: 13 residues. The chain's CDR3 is CATTLDFLNEQFF. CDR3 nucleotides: TGTGCCACTACCTTGGACTTTCTAAATGAGCAGTTCTTC.

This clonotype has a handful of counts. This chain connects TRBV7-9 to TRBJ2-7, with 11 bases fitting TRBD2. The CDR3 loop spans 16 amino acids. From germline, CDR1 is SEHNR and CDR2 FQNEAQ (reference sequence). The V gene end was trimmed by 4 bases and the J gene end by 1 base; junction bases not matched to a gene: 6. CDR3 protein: CASSSPGTSGSYEQYF. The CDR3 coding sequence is TGTGCCAGCAGCTCCCCCGGGACTAGCGGATCCTACGAGCAGTACTTC.

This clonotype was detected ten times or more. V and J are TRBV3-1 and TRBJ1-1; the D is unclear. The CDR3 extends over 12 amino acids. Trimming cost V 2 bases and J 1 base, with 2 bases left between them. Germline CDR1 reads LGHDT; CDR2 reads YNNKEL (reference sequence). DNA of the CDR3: TGTGCCAGCAGCCAAAAGAACACTGAAGCTTTCTTT. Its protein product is CASSQKNTEAFF.